This TCR beta chain was profiled in a study of regulatory T cells in long-lasting Graves disease. Study in general: Persistent Graves' disease denoted over 5 years of antithyroid drugs plus positive TSH receptor antibodies. Study-wide findings and caveats: Those with persistent Graves' had less TCR diversity than newly diagnosed patients.

According to the study, TCR beta libraries were built with iRepertoire HTBI primers and CDR3-region Arm-PCR. One entry per CDR3 protein, called by TCRdb with MiXCR from the multiplex PCR reads. The data show about 470,000 distinct CDR3 sequences, about a fifth seen once. Trimming left V 5 bases short and J 1 base short, with 12 bases between. There are 15 residues in the CDR3. Time point here: persistent/refractory GD, antithyroid drugs over 5 years with positive TRAb. Researchers made the TCR library from RNA that was extracted from PBMCs. This clonotype was seen at least ten times. Antigen specificity is unknown.

Material: peripheral blood mononuclear cells (PBMCs), obtained when the disease was refractory, from a patient treated with antithyroid drugs. V and J are TRBV12-3 or TRBV12-4 and TRBJ1-5; the D is unclear. This receptor was identified in a female donor with Graves disease. The CDR3 DNA follows: TGTGCCAGCAGTCCCATGTTATTCAGCAATCAGCCCCAGCATTTT. It yields the protein CASSPMLFSNQPQHF.